The rows below give T cell receptor beta chains drawn from one sample of a study of CD8+CD57+ T cells in acquired aplastic anemia. MiXCR, applied by TCRdb to the reads, yields one record per CDR3 protein. Among a few hundred thousand distinct CDR3 sequences listed, approximately 60% were seen once. Sequencing input: sorted CD4+, CD8+, or CD8+CD57+ T cells (not recorded which) from PBMCs. The receptors originated from a human donor in good health. The conserved cysteine and the conserved F or W are not part of the CDR3 here.

ASSLSGTPYNEQY,TRBJ2-7,TRBV5-4,13
ASSKGLAGRTDTQY,TRBJ2-3,TRBV7-2,14
ASSDGTGADTQY,TRBJ2-3,TRBV6-4,12
ASRDGTLATGELF,TRBJ2-2,TRBV2,13
SAPRGQY,TRBJ2-7,TRBV20-1,7
ASSPLQITTNEKLF,TRBJ1-4,TRBV2,14
ASSFGVSGYS,TRBJ1-2,TRBV4-2,10
ASSARDRGHYEQF,TRBJ2-1,TRBV9,13
ASSRDSHTDTQY,TRBJ2-3,TRBV5-1,12
AISPAAQETQY,TRBJ2-5,TRBV10-3,11
ASSVGDNYEQY,TRBJ2-7,TRBV9,11
SATTANYGYT,TRBJ1-2,TRBV20-1,10
ASSQDMGYSGNTIY,TRBJ1-3,TRBV4-1,14
ASSGNWGGRETQY,TRBJ2-5,TRBV9,13
SARLGGIWRQPQH,TRBJ1-5,TRBV20-1,13